This T cell receptor beta chain was obtained from a study of T cell responses to AZD1222 COVID-19 vaccine. The study's findings and limits: Just a handful of AZD1222 recipients tested seropositive at baseline. Reportedly, close to half of spike-specific TCRs are directed against unmutated variant regions. Scientists sampled the repertoires only once the peak T cell response had passed. Donors in the cohort were predominantly white British and more often female, and clonal diversity was possibly underestimated.

Sequenced by immunoSEQ multiplex PCR; TCRdb stores in-frame clones only, minus some. The repertoire consists of some 80,000 clones, with about 87% occurring once and the leading ten covering over 8%. Per the germline V gene, CDR1 is SGHNT and CDR2 is YENEEA. This CDR3 has 15 amino acids. The trim removed 4 bases at V and 5 bases at J, leaving 7 bases unmatched. On this clone itself: The antigen remains undetermined.

Sample: peripheral blood, taken 28 days after the second dose of the MenACWY control vaccine. The chain uses TRBV11-3 and TRBJ2-1; 8 bases match TRBD1. This clonotype originated in an adult who received the MenACWY meningococcal vaccine as a control. The CDR3 protein is CASSSGQGANNEQFF. CDR3 DNA: TGTGCCAGCAGCTCAGGACAGGGCGCCAACAATGAGCAGTTCTTC. Based on the CDR3 plus reference TRBV11-3 and TRBJ2-1, the full variable domain is EAGVVQSPRYKIIEKKQPVAFWCNPISGHNTLYWYLQNLGQGPELLIRYENEEAVDDSQLPKDRFSAERLKGVDSTLKIQPAELGDSAVYLCASSSGQGANNEQFFGPGTRLTVL.